One and the same sample provided the 18 T cell receptor beta chains below, sequenced in a study of vaccination and CD4 T cells after COVID-19. For these TCRs, the target antigens are not known. Treatment reported: approximately 9-day PBMC culture with coronavirus spike peptide pools or control peptides (ViraFEST assay). Cultured CD4+ T cell DNA underwent sequencing with the Oncomine TCR Beta short-read assay. TCRdb used MiXCR to reprocess the PCR reads, holding one entry per CDR3 protein. The repertoire consists of about 13,000 distinct CDR3 sequences, with 25% to 35% occurring once and the leading ten covering under 9.5%. The material sequenced was CD4+ T cells from blood, cultured in vitro. The receptors originated from a human donor who had recovered from COVID-19.

The J gene is TRBJ1-5, the V gene TRBV21-1; no DNA check was done on the table's D call, TRBD1. TRBV21-1 is deemed a pseudogene. This CDR3 is built from 14 residues. CDR3 in DNA: TGTGCCAGCACCAGCAGGGTTCCCAATCAGCCCCAGCATTTT. Translation gives CASTSRVPNQPQHF.

J is TRBJ1-2 and V is TRBV7-9; tentatively, D is TRBD1 (6 bases). The ends were cut back, 5 bases at V and 3 bases at J, with 10 bases in the middle. This CDR3 region has 13 residues. Germline CDR1 and CDR2: SEHNR and FQNEAQ (reference sequence). Written as DNA, the CDR3 is TGTGCCAGCAGCATCCGGACAGACTATGGCTACACCTTC. It encodes CASSIRTDYGYTF.

The chain is built from TRBV5-1 and TRBJ1-2; D is unclear. V was cut by 4 bases and J by 4 bases, with 32 bases left in between. This CDR3 spans 20 amino acids. Germline V lookup: CDR1 SGHRS, CDR2 YFSETQ. CDR3 bases: TGCGCCAGCAGCCCCGATGGGGTACAGAGATCCTACGAGAGGGCCTATGGCTACACCTTC. It yields the protein CASSPDGVQRSYERAYGYTF.

This clonotype is judged medium-sized. The rearrangement uses TRBV6-1 and TRBJ1-5; 8 nucleotides line up with TRBD1. In germline, CDR1 is MNHNS, CDR2 SASEGT. The CDR3 runs 16 residues. The V and J ends lost 6 bases and 3 bases, in that order; junction bases with no gene match: 10. The CDR3 loop reads CASRRSGTGDNQPQHF. The CDR3 nucleotides read TGTGCCAGCAGGCGCTCCGGGACAGGAGACAATCAGCCCCAGCATTTT.

The chain recombines TRBV11-3 with TRBJ2-3; D not resolved. Germline V gene lookup returns CDR1 SGHNT and CDR2 YENEEA. Deletions cut 5 bases from V and 1 base from J, with 13 bases between. This CDR3 comprises 15 residues. This CDR3 is CASSVPGLRTDTQYF. DNA of the CDR3: TGTGCCAGCAGCGTCCCCGGGCTCCGCACAGATACGCAGTATTTT. The whole variable domain, remainder taken from reference TRBV11-3 and TRBJ2-3, is EAGVVQSPRYKIIEKKQPVAFWCNPISGHNTLYWYLQNLGQGPELLIRYENEEAVDDSQLPKDRFSAERLKGVDSTLKIQPAELGDSAVYLCASSVPGLRTDTQYFGPGTRLTVL.

This chain links TRBV10-1 with TRBJ2-2, with D perhaps TRBD1 (5 bases). Between the trimmed V and J ends, which lost 4 bases and 0 bases, there was a span of 9 bases. This CDR3 has 15 residues. Germline V gene lookup returns CDR1 WNHNN and CDR2 SYGVQD (reference sequence). The DNA of the CDR3 is TGCGCCAGCAGTGGGAAACAGGCGAACACCGGGGAGCTGTTTTTT. Amino acid sequence: CASSGKQANTGELFF.

This clonotype has just a few counts. This chain joins TRBV7-2 and TRBJ1-5; D is possibly TRBD1 (6 bases). The germline V gene has CDR1 SGHTA and CDR2 FQGNSA. V dropped 1 base and J dropped 6 bases, with 10 bases sitting between them. The CDR3 contains 14 residues. DNA for the CDR3: TGTGCCAGCAGCTTAGACGGGGGGCGTCAGCCCCAGCATTTT. Protein sequence: CASSLDGGRQPQHF.

V is TRBV12-3 or TRBV12-4 and J is TRBJ1-2, with unresolved D. V lost 1 base and J 8 bases, leaving 35 bases between the germline ends. This CDR3 spans 21 amino acids. CDR3 sequence (DNA): TGTGCCAGCAGTTTAGAGTACGGGGAGGCAGGCCACTCCTACAGACCTGGGGGCTACACCTTC. This sequence encodes CASSLEYGEAGHSYRPGGYTF.

V is TRBV30 and J is TRBJ2-7, with D maybe TRBD2 (6 bases). The V gene's germline CDR1 is GTSNPN and CDR2 SVGIG (reference sequence). This CDR3 has 12 residues. Trimming removed 0 bases at V and 7 bases at J, with 10 bases between. This chain's CDR3 is CAWSVKGREQYF. The CDR3 DNA is TGTGCCTGGAGTGTAAAGGGGAGGGAGCAGTACTTC.

This clonotype was detected only a few times. The rearrangement links TRBV24-1 to TRBJ2-2, with 8 nucleotides matching TRBD1. The junction had 7 bases not matched to a gene; V was cut back by 4 bases and J by 1 base. In germline, CDR1 is KGHDR, CDR2 SFDVKD. The CDR3 contains 17 residues. Here the CDR3 DNA reads TGTGCCACCAGTGACCATCCCGGGACAGGGAACACCGGGGAGCTGTTTTTT. Translated, it gives CATSDHPGTGNTGELFF.

The gene calls are TRBV3-1 and TRBJ2-5, with TRBD2 as a possible D gene (6 bases). Germline loops: CDR1 LGHDT, CDR2 YNNKEL (reference sequence). This CDR3 is built from 14 residues. Between the trimmed V and J ends, which lost 8 bases and 4 bases, there was a span of 17 bases. The CDR3 sequence is CASARLGGAETQYF. In DNA, the CDR3 is TGTGCCAGCGCGAGACTGGGAGGTGCAGAGACCCAGTACTTC.

This clonotype was detected only a few times. This chain connects TRBV2 to TRBJ2-7; D might be TRBD2 (5 bases). The V end was cut by 5 bases, the J end by 0 bases, with 17 bases between. CDR1 is SNHLY, CDR2 FYNNEI, per germline. The CDR3 loop spans 16 amino acids. The CDR3 bases are TGTGCCAGCAGTCCATCGCGAGGGTCGAGCTCCTACGAGCAGTACTTC. It specifies CASSPSRGSSSYEQYF.

The rearrangement uses TRBV12-1 and TRBJ1-5; the table gives TRBD1 as D, unverified against the DNA. TRBV12-1 is a pseudogene locus. CDR3 size: 14 residues. CDR3 protein: CASSFETVNQPQHF. The CDR3 DNA follows: TGTGCCAGCAGCTTTGAGACAGTAAATCAGCCCCAGCATTTT.

This clonotype was detected only a few times. The genes are TRBV11-2 and TRBJ2-3; 10 bases map to TRBD2. V lost 5 bases, J lost 0 bases, and 5 bases stayed unmatched. Germline V gene lookup returns CDR1 SGHAT and CDR2 FQNNGV. CDR3 length: 16 residues. CDR3 sequence reads: CASSARTSGSTDTQYF. CDR3 nucleotides: TGTGCCAGCAGCGCCCGGACTAGCGGTAGCACAGATACGCAGTATTTT.

The chain combines TRBV7-9 with TRBJ1-5, with 8 bases aligning to TRBD1. This CDR3 has 14 amino acids. Germline V CDR1 and CDR2: SEHNR, FQNEAQ (reference sequence). V dropped 6 bases and J dropped 3; count of bases not matched to a gene: 4. The CDR3 nucleotides read TGTGCCAGCAGTCCGGGACAGGCCAATCAGCCCCAGCATTTT. Protein: CASSPGQANQPQHF.

This chain uses TRBV2 with TRBJ2-1, with a possible D match to TRBD1 (5 bases). The germline V gene has CDR1 SNHLY and CDR2 FYNNEI. The V gene lost 10 bases and the J gene lost 0 bases, with 16 bases spanning the gap. This CDR3 spans 15 amino acids. CDR3 bases: TGTGCCACCTCGACAGCTCTGAGCTCCTACAATGAGCAGTTCTTC. Amino acid sequence: CATSTALSSYNEQFF. Full variable domain (outside the CDR3, taken from reference TRBV2 and TRBJ2-1): EPEVTQTPSHQVTQMGQEVILRCVPISNHLYFYWYRQILGQKVEFLVSFYNNEISEKSEIFDDQFSVERPDGSNFTLKIRSTKLEDSAMYFCATSTALSSYNEQFFGPGTRLTVL.

This clonotype was observed a few times. The chain links TRBV27 to TRBJ1-1, with 7 positions matching TRBD1. This CDR3 spans 13 amino acids. Germline V CDR1 and CDR2: MNHEY, SMNVEV (reference sequence). Trimming removed 10 bases from V and 3 bases from J; junction bases left unmatched: 8. The DNA of the CDR3 is TGTGCCACCCGGGAGGGGGCTTACACTGAAGCTTTCTTT. Its translation is CATREGAYTEAFF.

V is TRBV5-6 and J is TRBJ1-3; a possible D gene is TRBD1 (6 bases). Deletions cut 4 bases from V and 0 bases from J, with 17 bases between. Germline loops: CDR1 SGHDT, CDR2 YYEEEE. The CDR3 runs 17 residues. CDR3 residues: CASSPTNRESSGNTIYF. The CDR3 nucleotides are TGTGCCAGCAGCCCTACGAACAGGGAGAGCTCTGGAAACACCATATATTTT.